This entry lists 24 T cell receptor beta chains sequenced from one sample in a study of CD8 T cells in Susac syndrome. The RNA input was roughly 0.45 to 1 ug, and it was reverse transcribed with random hexamers. One entry per CDR3 protein, called by TCRdb with MiXCR from the immunoSEQ multiplex PCR reads. The sample holds hundreds of thousands of distinct CDR3 sequences; approximately 81% are singletons and the top ten take 0.095% to 0.14%. Sequencing was performed on CD8+ T cells from PBMCs. The receptors stem from a human donor with multiple sclerosis.

The chain joins TRBV4-1 to TRBJ1-2, with TRBD1 matching 8 bases. Germline V lookup: CDR1 MGHRA, CDR2 YSYEKL. The J segment lost 4 bases and the V segment lost 4 bases, leaving 14 bases of the junction unmatched. This CDR3 is built from 17 residues. The DNA of the CDR3 is TGCGCCAGCAGCCCAGGGGGCGGTCCCCAACTACGCTATGGCTACACCTTC. Its translation is CASSPGGGPQLRYGYTF.

The rearrangement links TRBV7-2 to TRBJ1-1; D gene unclear. The CDR3 length is 17 residues. From germline, CDR1 is SGHTA and CDR2 FQGNSA. Trimming left V 1 base short and J 1 base short, with 16 bases between. The CDR3 loop reads CASSLVGEGERNTEAFF. CDR3 DNA sequence: TGTGCCAGCAGCTTAGTTGGGGAAGGTGAGAGGAACACTGAAGCTTTCTTT.

J is TRBJ2-1 and V is TRBV4-2; 16 positions agree with TRBD2. V shed 4 bases and J 8 bases; nucleotides not matched to a gene: 14. CDR3 length equals 19 residues. Germline lookup yields CDR1 LGHNA and CDR2 YNFKEQ. The CDR3 is CASSPRPPGLAGGRDEQFF. The CDR3 nucleotides are TGTGCCAGCAGCCCAAGACCTCCGGGACTAGCGGGAGGGAGGGATGAGCAGTTCTTC.

The chain recombines TRBV5-5 with TRBJ1-2, with a tentative D call TRBD1 (5 bases). V lost 6 bases to trimming and J lost 6 bases, with 15 bases between them. CDR1 is SGHKS and CDR2 is YYEKEE in the germline V gene (reference sequence). The CDR3 is 13 residues long. CDR3 protein: CASTRVGGDGYTF. Here the CDR3 DNA reads TGTGCCAGCACCAGGGTAGGCGGAGATGGCTACACCTTC.

This chain uses TRBV6-4 with TRBJ2-1; D unclear. Between the trimmed V and J ends, which lost 4 bases and 6 bases, there was a span of 10 bases. The length of the CDR3 is 13 residues. CDR1 is MRHNA and CDR2 is SNTAGT in the germline V gene. The CDR3 sequence: CASSAFNGNEQFF. The CDR3 nucleotides are TGTGCCAGCAGTGCCTTTAACGGCAATGAGCAGTTCTTC.

DNA for the CDR3: TGCGCCAGCAGTCAATCAGAACAGGGGGCTATTCAGCCCCAGCATTTT. Amino acid sequence: CASSQSEQGAIQPQHF. The chain is built from TRBV23-1 and TRBJ1-5, with 9 positions matching TRBD1. TRBV23-1 counts as an open reading frame of uncertain function. The trim removed 0 bases at V and 6 bases at J, leaving 6 bases unmatched. The CDR3 loop spans 16 amino acids.

This chain connects TRBV27 to TRBJ2-3; 9 bases align to TRBD2. The CDR3 is 14 amino acids. V was clipped by 8 bases and J by 0 bases; unmatched bases: 3. Germline CDR1 MNHEY, CDR2 SMNVEV (reference sequence). CDR3 bases: TGTGCCAGCGCTCTAGCGGGGAGCACAGATACGCAGTATTTT. Its protein is CASALAGSTDTQYF.

A single count supports this clonotype. The rearrangement links TRBV18 to TRBJ1-1; D remains unclear. Trimming removed 4 bases at V and 5 bases at J, with 11 bases between. This CDR3 is built from 13 residues. The germline V gene encodes CDR1 KGHSH and CDR2 LQKENI. Written as DNA, the CDR3 is TGTGCCAGCTCACGATCGGGAAGTACTGAAGCTTTCTTT. Protein sequence: CASSRSGSTEAFF.

This chain links TRBV29-1 with TRBJ2-7; no clear D. The CDR3 is made up of 15 amino acids. V lost 0 bases and J lost 4, with 16 bases in between. Looked up from germline, CDR1 is SQVTM and CDR2 is ANQGSEA. The CDR3 DNA follows: TGCAGCGTTGAAGATCTTCGGACCGCCGGATACGAGCAGTACTTC. Residues: CSVEDLRTAGYEQYF.

This chain uses TRBV4-1 with TRBJ1-3; TRBD1 agrees at 7 bases. The V gene end was trimmed by 5 bases and the J gene end by 4 bases; junction bases not matched to a gene: 14. Germline V gene lookup returns CDR1 MGHRA and CDR2 YSYEKL. There are 17 residues in the CDR3. As DNA, the CDR3 is TGCGCCAGCAGCAACATCCTGATCCGGGACAGCGGAAACACCATATATTTT. This codes for CASSNILIRDSGNTIYF.

The rearrangement uses TRBV28 and TRBJ2-3, with a tentative D call TRBD2 (5 bases). The CDR3 has 16 residues. V was pared by 7 bases and J by 5 bases, with 22 bases between. CDR1 is MDHEN and CDR2 is SYDVKM in the germline V gene. CDR3 loop: CASTPPGLPTGDTQYF. CDR3 in DNA: TGTGCCAGCACTCCGCCCGGACTGCCCACGGGAGATACGCAGTATTTT.

The chain carries TRBV7-2 and TRBJ1-3; weak D call: TRBD1 (5 bases). Germline V lookup: CDR1 SGHTA, CDR2 FQGNSA. The CDR3 spans 14 residues. Trimming stripped 5 bases from V and 4 bases from J, with 12 bases between. This chain's CDR3 is CASSPPRQGNTIYF. Written as DNA, the CDR3 is TGTGCCAGCAGCCCTCCTCGACAGGGAAACACCATATATTTT.

In this sample, this clonotype turned up a few times. This rearrangement joins TRBV5-4 to TRBJ2-6; D perhaps matches TRBD1 (6 bases). This CDR3 has 18 residues. The germline V gene has CDR1 SGHNT and CDR2 YYREEE (reference sequence). Between the trimmed V and J ends, which lost 4 bases and 0 bases, there was a span of 17 bases. CDR3 nucleotide sequence: TGTGCCAGCAGCGACCTCCTGACAGGTTCCTCTGGGGCCAACGTCCTGACTTTC. Encoded protein: CASSDLLTGSSGANVLTF.

V usage is TRBV5-1 and J usage is TRBJ2-7, with 11 bases fitting TRBD2. Germline CDR1 is SGHRS and CDR2 is YFSETQ. The CDR3 consists of 15 residues. J was trimmed by 4 bases and V by 2 bases; bases with no gene match: 5. The CDR3 DNA reads as TGCGCCAGCAGCTTTTCGGGACTAGCGGCTTACGAGCAGTACTTC. As protein: CASSFSGLAAYEQYF.

The rearrangement joins TRBV6-1 to TRBJ2-7; 10 bases align to TRBD1. V was pared by 3 bases and J by 7 bases, with 6 bases of the junction left unmatched. The CDR3 consists of 14 residues. Per the germline V gene, CDR1 is MNHNS and CDR2 is SASEGT. CDR3: CASSDGTGVEEQYF. The CDR3 nucleotides are TGTGCCAGCAGTGACGGGACAGGGGTAGAGGAGCAGTACTTC.

This chain joins TRBV7-9 and TRBJ2-5, with D possibly matching TRBD2 (5 bases). Deletions cut 5 bases from V and 1 base from J, with 14 bases between. Germline CDR1 is SEHNR and CDR2 is FQNEAQ (reference sequence). The CDR3 sequence is 15 residues long. CDR3 amino acids: CASSPTRGGQETQYF. The CDR3 DNA reads TGTGCCAGCAGCCCCACCCGGGGTGGCCAAGAGACCCAGTACTTC.

The chain is built from TRBV2 and TRBJ2-7; perhaps TRBD1 as D (6 bases). This CDR3 has 14 residues. With 4 bases removed from V and 3 bases from J, the gap between germline ends came to 13 bases. Germline assignment: CDR1 SNHLY and CDR2 FYNNEI. The CDR3 protein is CASSVSRGGYEQYF. In DNA form, the CDR3 reads TGTGCCAGCAGTGTTTCGCGAGGGGGCTACGAGCAGTACTTC.

The V and J genes are TRBV30 and TRBJ2-2; TRBD2 agrees at 9 bases. The CDR3 runs 14 residues. Trimming at V came to 4 bases and at J to 0 bases, leaving 0 bases not matched to a gene. CDR1 is GTSNPN, CDR2 SVGIG, per germline (reference sequence). CDR3 in DNA: TGTGCCTGGATAGCGGGAGCGAACACCGGGGAGCTGTTTTTT. This gives the protein CAWIAGANTGELFF. The full variable domain, its missing parts supplied by reference TRBV30 and TRBJ2-2, is SQTIHQWPATLVQPVGSPLSLECTVEGTSNPNLYWYRQAAGRGLQLLFYSVGIGQISSEVPQNLSASRPQDRQFILSSKKLLLSDSGFYLCAWIAGANTGELFFGEGSRLTVL.

There are a few counts of this clonotype. The chain employs TRBV6-1 and TRBJ2-7; D not resolved. V was trimmed by 2 bases and J by 3 bases, leaving 8 bases between them. Per germline, CDR1 MNHNS and CDR2 SASEGT. The CDR3 is made up of 13 amino acids. DNA for the CDR3: TGTGCCAGCAGTGAATGGGCTGACTACGAGCAGTACTTC. Protein: CASSEWADYEQYF.

This clonotype was seen a few times. The V gene is TRBV12-3 or TRBV12-4, the J gene TRBJ2-7, with D tentatively TRBD2 (5 bases). The CDR3 has 13 residues. V was clipped by 4 bases and J by 4 bases, with 11 bases between them. The CDR3, as DNA: TGTGCCAGCAGTTCGGGATACGGATACGAGCAGTACTTC. Protein sequence: CASSSGYGYEQYF.

This clonotype was observed a few times. The V call is TRBV5-4, the J call TRBJ2-5; TRBD2 might be the D (7 bases). The germline CDR1 and CDR2 sequences are SGHNT and YYREEE (reference sequence). Trimming removed 4 bases from V and 5 bases from J, with 15 bases in between. The CDR3 is 14 amino acids. This CDR3 is CASSPAGGRETQYF. In DNA, the CDR3 is TGTGCCAGCAGCCCCGCCGGGGGGCGGGAGACCCAGTACTTC.

The rearrangement links TRBV11-2 to TRBJ1-2; 10 bases line up with TRBD1. The germline CDR1 and CDR2 sequences are SGHAT and FQNNGV. The CDR3 extends over 13 amino acids. J lost 7 bases, V lost 5 bases, and 4 bases had no gene match. CDR3 sequence reads: CASSPGTGAGYTF. The CDR3 nucleotides are TGTGCCAGCAGCCCAGGGACAGGGGCTGGCTACACCTTC.

This clonotype was picked up one time. V usage is TRBV12-3 or TRBV12-4 and J usage is TRBJ2-7; the match to TRBD2 covers 9 bases. This CDR3 spans 15 amino acids. V gave up 3 bases and J gave up 4 bases; unmatched junction bases: 7. This CDR3 reads CASSFWREGLYEQYF. The CDR3, as DNA: TGTGCCAGCAGTTTCTGGCGGGAGGGTCTATACGAGCAGTACTTC.

This clonotype was seen a handful of times. V usage is TRBV7-9 and J usage is TRBJ2-7, with D perhaps assigned TRBD1 or TRBD2 (5 bases each). Trimming cost V 8 bases and J 0 bases, with 20 bases left between them. Per germline, CDR1 SEHNR and CDR2 FQNEAQ (reference sequence). There are 16 residues in the CDR3. Here the CDR3 DNA reads TGTGCCAGCGCCCTCCGGGGCTCGACAAGCTCCTACGAGCAGTACTTC. This gives the protein CASALRGSTSSYEQYF.